This TCR beta chain comes out of a study of Tregs in tolerant kidney transplant recipients. Study conclusions and caveats: The small number of patients limits these findings pending further validation.

Method: immunoSEQ multiplex PCR; TCRdb's copy keeps in-frame clones and lacks some. The data contain 75,000 to 80,000 clones, approximately 90% of them singletons. Notes on this clone: Its antigen is unknown.

Thawed PBMCs were FACS-sorted into unstimulated CD4+CD25+CD127- regulatory T cells, CD4+CD25- non-regulatory cells, CD4 and CD8 cells. Source: Tregs from blood, taken before the transplant. The receptor was isolated from a human donor who received a combined kidney and bone marrow transplant.

This CDR3 is CASSGPDSRSSYEQYF. The CDR3 DNA reads TGTGCCAGCAGTGGGCCGGACAGTCGGAGCTCCTACGAGCAGTACTTC. The chain recombines TRBV6-1 with TRBJ2-7; D perhaps matches TRBD1 (6 bases). The V end lost 4 bases, the J end lost 0 bases, and 16 bases lay between the germline ends. Germline-derived CDR1 and CDR2 are MNHNS and SASEGT. The CDR3 consists of 16 residues.